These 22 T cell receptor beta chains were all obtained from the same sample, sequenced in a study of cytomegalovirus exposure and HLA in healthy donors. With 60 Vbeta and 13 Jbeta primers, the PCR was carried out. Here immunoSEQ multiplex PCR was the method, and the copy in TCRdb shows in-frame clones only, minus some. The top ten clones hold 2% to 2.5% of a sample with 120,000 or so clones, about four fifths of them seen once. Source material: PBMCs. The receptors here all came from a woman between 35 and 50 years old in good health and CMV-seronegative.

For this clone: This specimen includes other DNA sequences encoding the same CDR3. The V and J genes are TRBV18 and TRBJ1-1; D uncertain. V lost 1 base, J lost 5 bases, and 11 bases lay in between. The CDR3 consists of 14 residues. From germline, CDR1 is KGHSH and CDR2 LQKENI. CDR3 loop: CASSPLVSRTEAFF. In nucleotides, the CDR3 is TGTGCCAGCTCACCACTTGTCTCTAGGACTGAAGCTTTCTTT.

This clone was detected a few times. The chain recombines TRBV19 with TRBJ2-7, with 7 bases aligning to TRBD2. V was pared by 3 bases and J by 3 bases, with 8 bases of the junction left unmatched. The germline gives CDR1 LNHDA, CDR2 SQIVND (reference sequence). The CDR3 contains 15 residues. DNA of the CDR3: TGTGCCAGTAGTATTTCGGCTAGCGGCTACTACGAGCAGTACTTC. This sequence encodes CASSISASGYYEQYF.

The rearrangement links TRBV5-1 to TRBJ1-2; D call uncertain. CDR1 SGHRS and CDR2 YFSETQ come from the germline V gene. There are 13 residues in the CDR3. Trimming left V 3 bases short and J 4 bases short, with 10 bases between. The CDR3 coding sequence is TGCGCCAGCAGCTCGGTGGTACCCTATGGCTACACCTTC. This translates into CASSSVVPYGYTF.

CDR3 in amino acids: CASRPSGDTDTQYF. CDR3 nucleotides: TGTGCCAGCAGGCCAAGCGGGGACACAGATACGCAGTATTTT. The chain links TRBV6-1 to TRBJ2-3, with 7 bases lining up with TRBD2. J was trimmed by 2 bases and V by 6 bases; bases with no gene match: 5. The germline gives CDR1 MNHNS, CDR2 SASEGT. This CDR3 comprises 14 residues.

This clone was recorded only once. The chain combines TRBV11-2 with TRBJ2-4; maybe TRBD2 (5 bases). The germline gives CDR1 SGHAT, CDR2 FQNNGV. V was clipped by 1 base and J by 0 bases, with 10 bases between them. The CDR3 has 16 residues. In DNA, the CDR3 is TGTGCCAGCAGCTTAGTTTCTAGCCTAGCCAAAAACATTCAGTACTTC. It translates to CASSLVSSLAKNIQYF.

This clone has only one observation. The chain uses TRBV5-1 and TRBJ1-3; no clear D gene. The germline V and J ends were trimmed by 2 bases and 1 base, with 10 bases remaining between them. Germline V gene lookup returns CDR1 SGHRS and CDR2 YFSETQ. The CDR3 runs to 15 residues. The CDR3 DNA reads TGCGCCAGCAGCTTCGACTCCCGGTCTGGAAACACCATATATTTT. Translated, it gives CASSFDSRSGNTIYF.

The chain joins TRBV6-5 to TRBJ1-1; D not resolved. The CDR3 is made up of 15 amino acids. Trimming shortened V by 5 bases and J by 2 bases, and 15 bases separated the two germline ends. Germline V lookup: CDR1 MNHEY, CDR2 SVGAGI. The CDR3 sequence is CASSPGNGKNTEAFF. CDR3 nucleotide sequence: TGTGCCAGCAGTCCCGGAAACGGGAAAAACACTGAAGCTTTCTTT.

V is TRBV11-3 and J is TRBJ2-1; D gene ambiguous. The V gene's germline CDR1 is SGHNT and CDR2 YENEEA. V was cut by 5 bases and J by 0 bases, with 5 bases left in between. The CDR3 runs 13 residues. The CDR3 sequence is CASSASSYNEQFF. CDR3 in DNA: TGTGCCAGCAGCGCCAGCTCCTACAATGAGCAGTTCTTC.

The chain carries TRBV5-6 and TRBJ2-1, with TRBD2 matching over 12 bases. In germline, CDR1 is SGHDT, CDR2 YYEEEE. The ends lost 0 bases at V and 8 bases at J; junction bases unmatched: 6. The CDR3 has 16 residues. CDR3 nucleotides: TGTGCCAGCAGCTTGGTTCTAGCGGGAGGGGTTCATGAGCAGTTCTTC. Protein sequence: CASSLVLAGGVHEQFF. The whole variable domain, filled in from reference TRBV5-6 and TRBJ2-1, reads DAGVTQSPTHLIKTRGQQVTLRCSPKSGHDTVSWYQQALGQGPQFIFQYYEEEERQRGNFPDRFSGHQFPNYSSELNVNALLLGDSALYLCASSLVLAGGVHEQFFGPGTRLTVL.

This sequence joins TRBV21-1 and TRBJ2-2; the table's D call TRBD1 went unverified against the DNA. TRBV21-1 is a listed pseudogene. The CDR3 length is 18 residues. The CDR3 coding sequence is TGTGCCAGCAGCAATCCCCAGGCACCCAGGGTGAACACCGGGGAGCTGTTTTTT. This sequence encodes CASSNPQAPRVNTGELFF.

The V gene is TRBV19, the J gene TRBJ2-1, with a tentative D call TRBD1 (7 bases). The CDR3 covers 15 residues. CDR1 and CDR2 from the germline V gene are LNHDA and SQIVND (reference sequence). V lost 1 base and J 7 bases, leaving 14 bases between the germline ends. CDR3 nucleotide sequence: TGTGCCAGTAGTATAGTGGCAGGGGGAGGTAATGAGCAGTTCTTC. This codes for CASSIVAGGGNEQFF.

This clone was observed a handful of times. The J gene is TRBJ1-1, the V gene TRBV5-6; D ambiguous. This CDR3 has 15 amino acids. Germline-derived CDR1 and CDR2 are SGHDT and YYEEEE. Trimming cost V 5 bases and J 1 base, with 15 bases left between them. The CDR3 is CASSFDLGGNTEAFF. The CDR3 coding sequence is TGTGCCAGCAGTTTTGATCTGGGAGGGAACACTGAAGCTTTCTTT.

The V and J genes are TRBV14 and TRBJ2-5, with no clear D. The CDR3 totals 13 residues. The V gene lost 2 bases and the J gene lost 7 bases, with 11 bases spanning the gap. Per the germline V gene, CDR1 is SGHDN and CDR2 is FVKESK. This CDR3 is CASSQPGGGTQYF. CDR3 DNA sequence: TGTGCCAGCAGCCAACCGGGTGGCGGGACCCAGTACTTC.

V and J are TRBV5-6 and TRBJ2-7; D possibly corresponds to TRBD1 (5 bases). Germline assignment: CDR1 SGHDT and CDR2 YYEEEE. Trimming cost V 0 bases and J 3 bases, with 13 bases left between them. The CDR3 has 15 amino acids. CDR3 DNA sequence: TGTGCCAGCAGCTTGGAGGCAGGGTTCGTCTACGAGCAGTACTTC. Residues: CASSLEAGFVYEQYF.

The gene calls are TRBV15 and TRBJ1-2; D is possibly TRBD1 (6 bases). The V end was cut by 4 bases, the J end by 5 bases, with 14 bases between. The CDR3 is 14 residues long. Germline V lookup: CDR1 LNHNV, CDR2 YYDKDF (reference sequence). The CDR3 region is CATSIGGAGYGYTF. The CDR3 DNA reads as TGTGCCACCAGCATCGGGGGGGCGGGATATGGCTACACCTTC.

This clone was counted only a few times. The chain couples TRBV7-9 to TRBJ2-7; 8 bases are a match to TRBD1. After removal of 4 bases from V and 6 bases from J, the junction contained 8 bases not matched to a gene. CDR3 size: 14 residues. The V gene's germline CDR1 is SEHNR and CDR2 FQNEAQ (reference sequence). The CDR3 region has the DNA TGTGCCAGCAGCTATAGTGGACAGGGCATCGAGCAGTACTTC. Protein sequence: CASSYSGQGIEQYF.

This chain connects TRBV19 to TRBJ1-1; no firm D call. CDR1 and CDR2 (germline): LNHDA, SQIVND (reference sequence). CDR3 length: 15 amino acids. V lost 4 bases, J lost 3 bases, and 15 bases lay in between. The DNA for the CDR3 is TGTGCCAGTAGTAGCCGAGGTGTTGTAGACACTGAAGCTTTCTTT. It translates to CASSSRGVVDTEAFF. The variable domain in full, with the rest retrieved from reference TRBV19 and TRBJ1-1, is DGGITQSPKYLFRKEGQNVTLSCEQNLNHDAMYWYRQDPGQGLRLIYYSQIVNDFQKGDIAEGYSVSREKKESFPLTVTSAQKNPTAFYLCASSSRGVVDTEAFFGQGTRLTVV.

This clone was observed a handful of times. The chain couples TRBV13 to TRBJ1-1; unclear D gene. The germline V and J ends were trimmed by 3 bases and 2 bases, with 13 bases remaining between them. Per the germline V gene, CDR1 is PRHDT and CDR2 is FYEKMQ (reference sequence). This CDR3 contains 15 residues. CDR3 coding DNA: TGTGCCAGCAGCTTCGGAGGTAAAGGAAACACTGAAGCTTTCTTT. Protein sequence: CASSFGGKGNTEAFF.

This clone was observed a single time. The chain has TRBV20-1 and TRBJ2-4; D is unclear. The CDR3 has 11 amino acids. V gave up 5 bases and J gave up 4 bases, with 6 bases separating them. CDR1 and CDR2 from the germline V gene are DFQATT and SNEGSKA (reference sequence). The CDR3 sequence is CSAGWKNIQYF. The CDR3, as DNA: TGCAGTGCTGGCTGGAAAAACATTCAGTACTTC.

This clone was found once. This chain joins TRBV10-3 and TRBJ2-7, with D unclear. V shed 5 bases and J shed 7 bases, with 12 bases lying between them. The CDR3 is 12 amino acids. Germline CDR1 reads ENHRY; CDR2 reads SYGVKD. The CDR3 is CAISHGAWEQYF. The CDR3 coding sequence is TGTGCCATCAGTCACGGAGCCTGGGAGCAGTACTTC.

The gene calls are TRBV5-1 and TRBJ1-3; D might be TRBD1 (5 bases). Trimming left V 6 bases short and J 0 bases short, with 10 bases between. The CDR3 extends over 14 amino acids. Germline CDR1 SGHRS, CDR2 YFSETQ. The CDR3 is CASNRGSSGNTIYF. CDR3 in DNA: TGCGCCAGCAATCGGGGGAGCTCTGGAAACACCATATATTTT.

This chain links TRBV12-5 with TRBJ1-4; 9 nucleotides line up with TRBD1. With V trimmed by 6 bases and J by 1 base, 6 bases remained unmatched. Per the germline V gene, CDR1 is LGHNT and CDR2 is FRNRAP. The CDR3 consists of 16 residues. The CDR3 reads CASGAGQGKTNEKLFF. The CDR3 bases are TGTGCTAGTGGGGCTGGACAGGGGAAAACTAATGAAAAACTGTTTTTT.